The T cell receptor (beta chain) described here comes from a study of blood T cell repertoires in COVID-19. V lost 0 bases, J lost 6 bases, and 7 bases lay in between. There are 13 residues in the CDR3. Looked up from germline, CDR1 is SGHRS and CDR2 is YFSETQ. Repertoires were generated with immunoSEQ multiplex PCR, while TCRdb's copy carries only in-frame clones and drops some. The repertoire holds fewer than 250,000 clones, with less than 85% as singletons. Recruits, aged about 18 to 100 years, lived in some 25 US areas. The receptor was isolated from a man in his sixties who had recovered from COVID-19. The V call is TRBV5-1, the J call TRBJ2-4; D call uncertain. The sample comprised PBMCs or T cells enriched from blood (not recorded which). CDR3 amino acids: CASSLESLNIQYF. The DNA of the CDR3 is TGCGCCAGCAGCTTGGAGAGCTTAAACATTCAGTACTTC.